A single sample gave rise to the 25 T cell receptor beta chains below, sequenced in a study of cytomegalovirus exposure and HLA in healthy donors. Produced via immunoSEQ multiplex PCR; TCRdb's table is partial and in-frame only. Of about 250,000 clones in the sample, roughly 87% were seen once. Sequences were obtained from PBMCs. Source of these receptors: a man aged 18 to 30 in good health and CMV-seropositive.

The chain uses TRBV18 and TRBJ1-1; D gene uncertain. The CDR3 consists of 15 residues. Germline V CDR1 and CDR2: KGHSH, LQKENI. V shed 4 bases and J shed 3 bases, with 15 bases lying between them. This chain's CDR3 is CASSLWVGLDTEAFF. The CDR3 nucleotides read TGTGCCAGCTCACTTTGGGTTGGGTTGGACACTGAAGCTTTCTTT.

V gene TRBV4-3 combines with J gene TRBJ1-2; the D gene is possibly TRBD1 (6 bases). The ends were cut back, 1 base at V and 5 bases at J, with 17 bases in the middle. This CDR3 is built from 16 residues. Germline V gene sequence: CDR1 LGHNA, CDR2 YSLEER. The CDR3 DNA sequence: TGCGCCAGCAGCCAAGTAGGGGGTCCACCTCTTTATGGCTACACCTTC. It is translated as CASSQVGGPPLYGYTF.

Comments on this clone: The junction shows a germline mismatch at one end, possibly a read error. V and J are TRBV7-9 and TRBJ1-1, with D uncertain. CDR1 is SEHNR and CDR2 is FQNEAQ in the germline V gene (reference sequence). There are 13 residues in the CDR3. As DNA, the CDR3 is TGTGCCAGCAGCTCCACGACGAATTCCGGGCCTCTCTTT. Residues: CASSSTTNSGPLF.

V gene TRBV6-5 combines with J gene TRBJ2-1, with D uncertain. The CDR3 is 14 amino acids. The V and J ends lost 5 bases and 9 bases respectively, with 17 bases between them. Germline V CDR1 and CDR2: MNHEY, SVGAGI. The DNA of the CDR3 is TGTGCCAGCAGTCAAAACCCGTGGTTCGTTGAGCAGTTCTTC. This sequence encodes CASSQNPWFVEQFF.

V gene TRBV6-4 combines with J gene TRBJ2-3; TRBD2 matches at 10 bases. The CDR3 is made up of 16 amino acids. Germline V gene lookup returns CDR1 MRHNA and CDR2 SNTAGT. Trimming took 4 bases from V and 4 from J; bases not matched to a gene: 8. CDR3 coding DNA: TGTGCCAGCAGTGTGTTGCCTAGCGGGAGCGCAGATACGCAGTATTTT. It specifies CASSVLPSGSADTQYF.

The chain has TRBV15 and TRBJ1-2; D possibly corresponds to TRBD1 (6 bases). Trimming shortened V by 0 bases and J by 4 bases, and 15 bases separated the two germline ends. Germline V lookup: CDR1 LNHNV, CDR2 YYDKDF (reference sequence). This CDR3 is built from 16 residues. The CDR3 coding sequence is TGTGCCACCAGCAGAGATCTTATAGGGGGTCTCTATGGCTACACCTTC. Translation: CATSRDLIGGLYGYTF.

The gene calls are TRBV14 and TRBJ2-1, with D perhaps matching TRBD2 (5 bases). The CDR3 totals 15 residues. CDR1 is SGHDN, CDR2 FVKESK, per germline. Trimming left V 3 bases short and J 7 bases short, with 16 bases between. CDR3 coding DNA: TGTGCCAGCAGCCAGCTTAGAGCGCGGGCGAATGAGCAGTTCTTC. Translating it yields CASSQLRARANEQFF.

This sequence joins TRBV7-2 and TRBJ2-1; D possibly corresponds to TRBD2 (5 bases). The CDR3 is 15 amino acids. CDR1 is SGHTA, CDR2 FQGNSA, per germline. V dropped 2 bases and J dropped 1 base, with 9 bases sitting between them. CDR3 DNA sequence: TGTGCCAGCAGCTTAACACCGGGGTCCTACAATGAGCAGTTCTTC. Translated, it gives CASSLTPGSYNEQFF. The full variable domain, with the rest looked up from reference TRBV7-2 and TRBJ2-1, is GAGVSQSPSNKVTEKGKDVELRCDPISGHTALYWYRQSLGQGLEFLIYFQGNSAPDKSGLPSDRFSAERTGGSVSTLTIQRTQQEDSAVYLCASSLTPGSYNEQFFGPGTRLTVL.

V and J are TRBV12-5 and TRBJ2-7; D ambiguous. The length of the CDR3 is 13 residues. Germline lookup yields CDR1 LGHNT and CDR2 FRNRAP. Trimming removed 7 bases at V and 5 bases at J, with 15 bases between. The CDR3 nucleotides read TGTGCTAGTGCCACACCGCCGGCGGACGAGCAGTACTTC. This translates into CASATPPADEQYF.

This chain uses TRBV11-2 with TRBJ2-2; 9 nucleotides line up with TRBD1. The CDR3 contains 16 residues. Trimming at V came to 3 bases and at J to 2 bases, leaving 4 bases not matched to a gene. Per the germline V gene, CDR1 is SGHAT and CDR2 is FQNNGV. This CDR3 reads CASSFGTGGNTGELFF. As DNA, the CDR3 is TGTGCCAGCAGCTTTGGAACAGGGGGCAACACCGGGGAGCTGTTTTTT.

The chain is built from TRBV6-6 and TRBJ1-1, with no clear D. V was pared by 6 bases and J by 0 bases, with 8 bases between. In germline, CDR1 is MNHNY, CDR2 SVGAGI (reference sequence). The CDR3 has 13 amino acids. CDR3 amino acids: CASRTDLNTEAFF. Here the CDR3 DNA reads TGTGCCAGCAGGACTGATTTGAACACTGAAGCTTTCTTT.

The chain combines TRBV30 with TRBJ1-2, with D maybe TRBD1 (6 bases). Germline V gene lookup returns CDR1 GTSNPN and CDR2 SVGIG (reference sequence). Trimming shortened V by 5 bases and J by 6 bases, and 22 bases separated the two germline ends. This CDR3 comprises 15 residues. The CDR3 sequence: CAWEVLGRGTHGYTF. CDR3 nucleotide sequence: TGTGCCTGGGAAGTTTTGGGCAGGGGCACCCATGGCTACACCTTC.

The chain couples TRBV7-9 to TRBJ2-7; possibly TRBD1 or TRBD2 for D (6 bases each). V lost 8 bases to trimming and J lost 4 bases, with 18 bases between them. The CDR3 is 14 amino acids. Germline loops: CDR1 SEHNR, CDR2 FQNEAQ (reference sequence). This CDR3 is CASHDGGRGYEQYF. The CDR3 region has the DNA TGTGCCAGCCACGACGGGGGTAGGGGGTACGAGCAGTACTTC.

The rearrangement uses TRBV6-5 and TRBJ1-5; D is perhaps TRBD1 (5 bases). The CDR3 loop spans 15 amino acids. Germline V gene lookup returns CDR1 MNHEY and CDR2 SVGAGI. Trimming removed 6 bases at V and 6 bases at J, with 18 bases between. The CDR3 spells CASSLGGAKGQPQHF. The CDR3 DNA reads TGTGCCAGCAGCCTCGGCGGGGCCAAGGGTCAGCCCCAGCATTTT.

This clone was counted only a few times. The rearrangement links TRBV10-3 to TRBJ2-5; 15 bases are a match to TRBD2. J was trimmed by 5 bases and V by 4 bases; bases with no gene match: 2. The germline gives CDR1 ENHRY, CDR2 SYGVKD. This CDR3 has 15 amino acids. The CDR3 is CAISAGLAGGETQYF. The DNA for the CDR3 is TGTGCCATCAGTGCGGGACTAGCGGGAGGTGAGACCCAGTACTTC.

The J gene is TRBJ1-5, the V gene TRBV29-1; 8 bases fit TRBD1. With 6 bases clipped from V and 5 bases from J, the junction kept 9 bases outside the gene matches. In germline, CDR1 is SQVTM, CDR2 ANQGSEA. CDR3 size: 14 residues. The CDR3 spells CSVKTTGVDQPQHF. CDR3 bases: TGCAGCGTCAAAACGACAGGGGTGGATCAGCCCCAGCATTTT.

This chain connects TRBV7-2 to TRBJ1-2, with a tentative D call TRBD1 (5 bases). The germline V and J ends were trimmed by 2 bases and 12 bases, with 19 bases remaining between them. CDR1 and CDR2 from the germline V gene are SGHTA and FQGNSA. The CDR3 spans 14 residues. In DNA form, the CDR3 reads TGTGCCAGCAGCTTAAGGTCGGGGGATAAGTACGACACCTTC. Translated: CASSLRSGDKYDTF.

This chain links TRBV4-2 with TRBJ2-1, with D tentatively TRBD1 or TRBD2 (5 bases each). Between the trimmed V and J ends, which lost 0 bases and 2 bases, there was a span of 20 bases. The germline V gene has CDR1 LGHNA and CDR2 YNFKEQ. The CDR3 extends over 19 amino acids. CDR3 coding DNA: TGTGCCAGCAGCCAAGAGTGGGGCCGTGGACGGGATGCCTACAATGAGCAGTTCTTC. Translated: CASSQEWGRGRDAYNEQFF.

As for this clone: In the same sample, other DNA sequences code for this CDR3. This chain joins TRBV2 and TRBJ2-3, with a tentative D call TRBD2 (6 bases). This CDR3 is built from 14 residues. Germline V gene data show CDR1 as SNHLY and CDR2 as FYNNEI. V was shortened by 7 bases and J by 0 bases, with 11 bases between the two germline ends. The CDR3 spells CASKGGVSTDTQYF. CDR3 nucleotides: TGTGCCAGCAAGGGCGGGGTAAGCACAGATACGCAGTATTTT.

CDR3: CASTATERSYEQYF. For the CDR3, the DNA is TGTGCCAGCACCGCGACAGAGCGCTCCTACGAGCAGTACTTC. The J gene is TRBJ2-7, the V gene TRBV7-6, with D possibly TRBD1 on 5 matching bases. Trimming left V 7 bases short and J 0 bases short, with 13 bases between. This CDR3 has 14 residues. Looked up from germline, CDR1 is SGHVS and CDR2 is FNYEAQ.

This rearrangement joins TRBV6-6 to TRBJ2-3; a weak D match, TRBD1 (5 bases). Germline CDR1 and CDR2: MNHNY and SVGAGI (reference sequence). V was clipped by 0 bases and J by 0 bases, with 10 bases between them. The CDR3 runs 16 residues. The CDR3 DNA reads as TGTGCCAGCAGTTACTCGACAGTTTCTAGCACAGATACGCAGTATTTT. Protein product: CASSYSTVSSTDTQYF.

The CDR3 DNA is TGCGCCAGCAGTTATGGGTCCGGGCGTAGCTCCTACGAGCAGTACTTC. Amino acids: CASSYGSGRSSYEQYF. The V and J genes are TRBV5-1 and TRBJ2-7; D unclear. Per germline, CDR1 SGHRS and CDR2 YFSETQ. The V end lost 5 bases, the J end lost 0 bases, and 18 bases lay between the germline ends. The CDR3 consists of 16 residues.

This rearrangement joins TRBV6-5 to TRBJ2-5; D may be TRBD1 or TRBD2 (6 bases each). V shed 6 bases and J shed 5 bases, with 16 bases lying between them. Germline V CDR1 and CDR2: MNHEY, SVGAGI. The length of the CDR3 is 14 residues. Here the CDR3 DNA reads TGTGCCAGCAGCCTGGAACAGGGAGGTGAGACCCAGTACTTC. This sequence encodes CASSLEQGGETQYF.

This clone has only a few counts. In DNA form, the CDR3 reads TGCGCCAGCAGTCCCCGGGAAGCCTATGGCTACACCTTC. It translates to CASSPREAYGYTF. The chain uses TRBV5-1 and TRBJ1-2; no firm D call. Trimming shortened V by 5 bases and J by 4 bases, and 12 bases separated the two germline ends. The CDR3 runs 13 residues. Germline V CDR1 and CDR2: SGHRS, YFSETQ.

CDR3 amino acids: CASSRDLVGQPQHF. The CDR3 bases are TGTGCCAGTAGTAGGGACCTGGTGGGTCAGCCCCAGCATTTT. This rearrangement joins TRBV19 to TRBJ1-5; D may be TRBD1 (5 bases). This CDR3 is 14 amino acids long. The V and J ends lost 4 bases and 6 bases respectively, with 13 bases between them. In germline, CDR1 is LNHDA, CDR2 SQIVND (reference sequence).